Listed here are 20 T cell receptor beta chains from one sample, sequenced in a study of blood T cell repertoires in COVID-19. The repertoire was sequenced with immunoSEQ multiplex PCR; TCRdb's copy has only in-frame clones and lacks some. This repertoire shows 200,000 to 300,000 clones, roughly 80% found once; its top ten account for 9.5% to 15%. The sequenced sample consisted of peripheral blood. The receptor set was obtained from a woman aged 55-75 years with active or convalescent COVID-19.

This rearrangement joins TRBV29-1 to TRBJ2-1, with TRBD2 as a possible D gene (5 bases). The germline gives CDR1 SQVTM, CDR2 ANQGSEA. The CDR3 sequence is 12 residues long. V lost 2 bases and J 7 bases, leaving 9 bases between the germline ends. The CDR3 loop reads CSVEKSGNEQFF. The DNA for the CDR3 is TGCAGCGTTGAAAAGTCGGGGAATGAGCAGTTCTTC.

This rearrangement joins TRBV11-3 to TRBJ2-5; TRBD1 matches at 11 bases. The CDR3 totals 17 residues. Germline assignment: CDR1 SGHNT and CDR2 YENEEA. V lost 5 bases, J lost 5 bases, and 13 bases stayed unmatched. The CDR3 sequence: CASSQNRGQGAGETQYF. The CDR3 nucleotides read TGTGCCAGCAGCCAAAACCGAGGACAGGGGGCTGGGGAGACCCAGTACTTC.

This clone was found a few times. The rearrangement links TRBV7-9 to TRBJ2-1; TRBD1 is a possible D gene (6 bases). Germline CDR1 SEHNR, CDR2 FQNEAQ (reference sequence). CDR3 length: 15 residues. Trimming cost V 1 base and J 7 bases, with 14 bases left between them. Written as DNA, the CDR3 is TGTGCCAGCAGCTTAGGGTTGAACAGGGAGAATGAGCAGTTCTTC. This gives the protein CASSLGLNRENEQFF. Combining the CDR3 with reference TRBV7-9 and TRBJ2-1 gives the whole variable domain DTGVSQNPRHKITKRGQNVTFRCDPISEHNRLYWYRQTLGQGPEFLTYFQNEAQLEKSRLLSDRFSAERPKGSFSTLEIQRTEQGDSAMYLCASSLGLNRENEQFFGPGTRLTVL.

This chain joins TRBV12-3 or TRBV12-4 and TRBJ1-6; D remains ambiguous. CDR3 length equals 10 residues. The V gene lost 6 bases and the J gene lost 10 bases, with 4 bases spanning the gap. The CDR3 here is CASSLSPLHF. As DNA, the CDR3 is TGTGCCAGCAGCCTATCACCCCTCCACTTT.

The chain is built from TRBV12-3 or TRBV12-4 and TRBJ2-3; D may be TRBD1 (6 bases). V was cut by 7 bases and J by 3 bases, with 11 bases left in between. CDR3 length: 13 residues. The CDR3, as DNA: TGTGCCAGCATGGGGGCTGGGACAGATACGCAGTATTTT. Translating gives CASMGAGTDTQYF.

This sequence joins TRBV3-1 (or the pseudogene TRBV3-2) and TRBJ1-6; D ambiguous. Germline lookup yields CDR1 LGHDT and CDR2 YNNKEL (reference sequence). The CDR3 is made up of 13 amino acids. V was shortened by 0 bases and J by 10 bases, with 7 bases between the two germline ends. Here the CDR3 reads CASSQDTGSPLHF. DNA of the CDR3: TGTGCCAGCAGCCAAGATACGGGGTCACCCCTCCACTTT.

The chain carries TRBV19 and TRBJ1-3; 7 bases fit TRBD1. Germline CDR1 reads LNHDA; CDR2 reads SQIVND (reference sequence). This CDR3 region has 16 residues. J was trimmed by 4 bases and V by 3 bases; bases with no gene match: 9. The CDR3, as DNA: TGTGCCAGTAGTATGGAGACAGGGATTGGAGGAAACACCATATATTTT. Protein product: CASSMETGIGGNTIYF.

The chain has TRBV19 and TRBJ2-5; 8 nucleotides align to TRBD2. V shed 3 bases and J 5 bases; nucleotides not matched to a gene: 11. Per germline, CDR1 LNHDA and CDR2 SQIVND (reference sequence). The CDR3 length is 16 residues. In nucleotides, the CDR3 is TGTGCCAGTAGTATGAGGCGCGGGGGGTTCGGTGAGACCCAGTACTTC. Protein: CASSMRRGGFGETQYF.

The chain carries TRBV21-1 and TRBJ2-4; the table assigns TRBD2, which was not confirmed against the DNA. TRBV21-1 is described as a pseudogene. The CDR3 covers 19 residues. CDR3: CASSKGKAGANLAKNIQYF. CDR3 nucleotide sequence: TGTGCCAGCAGCAAGGGGAAGGCGGGGGCTAACTTAGCCAAAAACATTCAGTACTTC.

The DNA for the CDR3 is TGTGCCAGCAGCCCCACCGGGACAGGGGAAAAACTGTTTTTT. Its protein product is CASSPTGTGEKLFF. The V gene is TRBV5-5, the J gene TRBJ1-4; 9 bases line up with TRBD1. V shed 4 bases, J shed 8 bases, and the junction held 6 bases outside the gene matches. Germline lookup yields CDR1 SGHKS and CDR2 YYEKEE (reference sequence). This CDR3 region has 14 residues.

V and J are TRBV7-2 and TRBJ1-2; 7 bases are shared with TRBD1. With V trimmed by 5 bases and J by 0 bases, 6 bases remained unmatched. This CDR3 contains 15 residues. Looked up from germline, CDR1 is SGHTA and CDR2 is FQGNSA. The CDR3 nucleotides are TGTGCCAGCAGCCTCCGGGACAGCACTAACTATGGCTACACCTTC. This sequence encodes CASSLRDSTNYGYTF.

This clone was seen more than once but under ten times. The chain employs TRBV28 and TRBJ1-6; the match to TRBD1 covers 7 bases. Germline-derived CDR1 and CDR2 are MDHEN and SYDVKM. The CDR3 totals 16 residues. V gave up 4 bases and J gave up 4 bases; unmatched junction bases: 7. The CDR3 is CASSSSGGLYNSPLHF. CDR3 nucleotides: TGTGCCAGCAGTTCTTCAGGGGGATTGTATAATTCACCCCTCCACTTT.

The rearrangement links TRBV7-9 to TRBJ1-2; TRBD1 aligns across 8 bases. This CDR3 spans 13 amino acids. V shed 6 bases, J shed 3 bases, and the junction held 3 bases outside the gene matches. Germline CDR1 reads SEHNR; CDR2 reads FQNEAQ (reference sequence). DNA of the CDR3: TGTGCCAGCAGAGGACAGGGAGACTATGGCTACACCTTC. Protein sequence: CASRGQGDYGYTF.

The chain is built from TRBV18 and TRBJ1-2, with D maybe TRBD1 (5 bases). The CDR3 is 16 residues long. Germline lookup yields CDR1 KGHSH and CDR2 LQKENI. V lost 1 base, J lost 0 bases, and 12 bases lay in between. CDR3 nucleotides: TGTGCCAGCTCACCACAAACAGGCCCCGCTAACTATGGCTACACCTTC. Translation: CASSPQTGPANYGYTF.

This chain connects TRBV30 to TRBJ1-3; 8 bases line up with TRBD1. The J segment lost 8 bases and the V segment lost 1 base, leaving 4 bases of the junction unmatched. The CDR3 is 13 residues long. CDR1 and CDR2 (germline): GTSNPN, SVGIG (reference sequence). The CDR3 is CAWSGKQGDTIYF. The DNA of the CDR3 is TGTGCCTGGAGTGGTAAACAGGGGGACACCATATATTTT.

Of note for this clone: Because the CDR3's place on the DNA is in doubt, the DNA is left out and the CDR3 is given as listed by TCRdb. The chain links TRBV5-1 to TRBJ2-7; no check of the table's D call, TRBD2, against the DNA was made. CDR1 and CDR2 (germline): SGHRS, YFSETQ. The CDR3 adds up to 16 amino acids, both ends counted. The CDR3 spells CASSTGYQSSTSEWYF.

This clone appeared a few times. The CDR3 region has the DNA TGTGCCAGCAGCTTAGGGCAAAGGACAGGGGGCTGGGGCTACACCTTC. Protein sequence: CASSLGQRTGGWGYTF. This sequence joins TRBV7-2 and TRBJ1-2; TRBD1 matches 11 bases. The CDR3 has 16 residues. CDR1 and CDR2 (germline): SGHTA, FQGNSA. With V trimmed by 1 base and J by 8 bases, 9 bases remained unmatched.

The V call is TRBV2, the J call TRBJ2-3; D is uncertain. The germline V and J ends were trimmed by 4 bases and 0 bases, with 11 bases remaining between them. CDR3 length: 15 amino acids. Germline V lookup: CDR1 SNHLY, CDR2 FYNNEI. CDR3 amino acids: CASSGQDSSTDTQYF. Here the CDR3 DNA reads TGTGCCAGCAGTGGACAAGATAGTAGCACAGATACGCAGTATTTT.

The chain couples TRBV5-1 to TRBJ1-6, with 10 bases fitting TRBD1. The CDR3 consists of 16 residues. The germline V gene has CDR1 SGHRS and CDR2 YFSETQ. The trim removed 4 bases at V and 7 bases at J, leaving 8 bases unmatched. The CDR3 DNA sequence: TGCGCCAGCAGCCTTGACGGGGACAGGGGAAATTCACCCCTCCACTTT. Residues: CASSLDGDRGNSPLHF.

The chain carries TRBV30 and TRBJ2-7; 11 bases are shared with TRBD1. This CDR3 has 15 residues. Germline V gives CDR1 GTSNPN, CDR2 SVGIG (reference sequence). V lost 2 bases to trimming and J lost 3 bases; unmatched junction nucleotides: 6. The CDR3 coding sequence is TGTGCCTGGAGTCCCGGGACAGGGGGGTTCTACGAGCAGTACTTC. Its translation is CAWSPGTGGFYEQYF.